This TCR beta chain came from a study of identical twins. Study results and caveats: Not following the same donors, the study drew its conclusions from cross-sectional statistical analysis. With beta out-of-frame sequences, excess sharing by twins was weaker. There were fewer insertions in abundant cord blood beta clonotypes, but memory repertoires showed no such pattern.

A template switching step contributed a universal primer site, while unique molecular identifiers were present in the cDNA. TCRdb itself ran the 5' RACE reads through MiXCR, one entry per CDR3 protein. Of 350,000 to 600,000 distinct CDR3 sequences listed, around 14% were seen once; the top ten hold around 0.52%. This clonotype showed up many times. Its antigen is undetermined. Germline V gives CDR1 SQVTM, CDR2 ANQGSEA. This CDR3 region has 14 residues. Trimming at V came to 3 bases and at J to 4 bases, leaving 2 bases not matched to a gene. The sample was also reused in another study, on yellow fever vaccine responses in identical twins.

This receptor was taken from a woman between 18 and 29 years old in good health. V is TRBV29-1 and J is TRBJ2-7; 14 bases are shared with TRBD2. Sequenced input: CD4+ T cells sorted from blood. CDR3 in DNA: TGCAGCGTTGACGGGACTAGCGGGAGATACGAGCAGTACTTC. Residues: CSVDGTSGRYEQYF.